Described below is a single TCR beta chain sequence and its context. Its specificity is not known. J gave up 3 bases and V 0 bases, and 7 bases lay outside the gene matches. Germline values: CDR1 SGHNT, CDR2 YYREEE (reference sequence). The CDR3 has 16 amino acids. Separate from the approximately 700-subject first cohort was the approximately 120-subject validation cohort, to which the donors belonged. This sample is drawn from a study of cytomegalovirus exposure and HLA in healthy donors. Here immunoSEQ multiplex PCR was the method, and the copy in TCRdb shows in-frame clones only, minus some. The table lists 150,000 to 200,000 clones, more than 70% of them singletons. Study-wide points: Associated with cytomegalovirus, according to the listing, were approximately 160 TCR beta chains. It was reported that the classifier diagnosed cytomegalovirus status with high specificity and sensitivity in both the original and validation cohorts. In vitro, three CMV-associated chains proved specific for CMV antigens.

The sequence was obtained from a woman between 18 and 30 years old in good health and CMV-seronegative. The sample comprised PBMCs. This chain links TRBV5-4 with TRBJ2-3, with 7 bases identical to TRBD2. CDR3 loop: CASSLGGGSLTDTQYF. For the CDR3, the DNA is TGTGCCAGCAGCTTGGGTGGCGGGAGTCTGACAGATACGCAGTATTTT.